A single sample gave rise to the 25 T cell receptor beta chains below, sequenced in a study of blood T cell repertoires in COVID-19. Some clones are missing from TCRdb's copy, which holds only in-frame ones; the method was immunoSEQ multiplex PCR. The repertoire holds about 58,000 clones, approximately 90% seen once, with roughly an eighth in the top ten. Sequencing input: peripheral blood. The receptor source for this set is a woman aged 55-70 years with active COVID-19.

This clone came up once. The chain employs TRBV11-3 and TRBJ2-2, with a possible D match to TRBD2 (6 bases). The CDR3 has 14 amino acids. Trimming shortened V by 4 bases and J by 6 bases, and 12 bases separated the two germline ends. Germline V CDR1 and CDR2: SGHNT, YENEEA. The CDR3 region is CASSSLGGPGELFF. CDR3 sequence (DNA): TGTGCCAGCAGCTCCTTGGGGGGACCCGGGGAGCTGTTTTTT. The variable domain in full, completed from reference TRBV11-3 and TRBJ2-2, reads EAGVVQSPRYKIIEKKQPVAFWCNPISGHNTLYWYLQNLGQGPELLIRYENEEAVDDSQLPKDRFSAERLKGVDSTLKIQPAELGDSAVYLCASSSLGGPGELFFGEGSRLTVL.

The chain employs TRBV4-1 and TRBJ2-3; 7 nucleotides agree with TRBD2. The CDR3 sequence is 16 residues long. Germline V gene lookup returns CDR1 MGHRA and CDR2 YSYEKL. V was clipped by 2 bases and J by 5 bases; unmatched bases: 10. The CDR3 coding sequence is TGCGCCAGCAGCCAACTCCAGGCGGGAGCAGTAGATACGCAGTATTTT. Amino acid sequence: CASSQLQAGAVDTQYF.

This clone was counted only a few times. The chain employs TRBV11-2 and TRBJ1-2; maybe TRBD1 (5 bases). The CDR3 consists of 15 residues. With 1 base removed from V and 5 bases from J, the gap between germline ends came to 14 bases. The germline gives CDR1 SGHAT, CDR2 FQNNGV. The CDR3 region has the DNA TGTGCCAGCAGCTTAGGCACAGGAGTGGGATATGGCTACACCTTC. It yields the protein CASSLGTGVGYGYTF.

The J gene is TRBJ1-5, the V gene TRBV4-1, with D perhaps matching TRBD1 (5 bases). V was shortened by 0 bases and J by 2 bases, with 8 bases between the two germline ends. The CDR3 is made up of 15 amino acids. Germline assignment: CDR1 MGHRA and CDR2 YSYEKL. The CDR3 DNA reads TGCGCCAGCAGCCAAGAGGGGGAGGGCAATCAGCCCCAGCATTTT. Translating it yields CASSQEGEGNQPQHF.

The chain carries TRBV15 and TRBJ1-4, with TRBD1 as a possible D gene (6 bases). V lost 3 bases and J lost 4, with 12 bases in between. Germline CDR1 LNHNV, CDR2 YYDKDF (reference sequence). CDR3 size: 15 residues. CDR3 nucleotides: TGTGCCACCAGCAGGGGGGGGCAGATTAATGAAAAACTGTTTTTT. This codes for CATSRGGQINEKLFF. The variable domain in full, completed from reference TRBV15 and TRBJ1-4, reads DAMVIQNPRYQVTQFGKPVTLSCSQTLNHNVMYWYQQKSSQAPKLLFHYYDKDFNNEADTPDNFQSRRPNTSFCFLDIRSPGLGDTAMYLCATSRGGQINEKLFFGSGTQLSVL.

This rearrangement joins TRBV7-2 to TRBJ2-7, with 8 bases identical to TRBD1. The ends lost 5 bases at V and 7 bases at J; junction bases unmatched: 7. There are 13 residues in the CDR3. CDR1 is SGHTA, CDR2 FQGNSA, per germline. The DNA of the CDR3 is TGTGCCAGCAGCCTAAGGACAGGGCAAGAGCAGTACTTC. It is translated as CASSLRTGQEQYF.

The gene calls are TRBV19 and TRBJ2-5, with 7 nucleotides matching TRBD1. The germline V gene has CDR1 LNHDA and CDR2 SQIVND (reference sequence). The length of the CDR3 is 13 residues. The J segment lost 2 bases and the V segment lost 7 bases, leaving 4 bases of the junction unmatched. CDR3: CASNRDRQETQYF. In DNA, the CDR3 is TGTGCCAGTAACCGGGACAGACAAGAGACCCAGTACTTC.

The CDR3 nucleotides read TGTGCCAGCAGCTTGAACAGGGGCTACGAGCAGTACTTC. Amino acid sequence: CASSLNRGYEQYF. J is TRBJ2-7 and V is TRBV5-6; the match to TRBD1 covers 7 bases. J was trimmed by 3 bases and V by 1 base; bases with no gene match: 1. CDR3 length: 13 amino acids. Germline V gives CDR1 SGHDT, CDR2 YYEEEE.

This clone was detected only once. Here the CDR3 reads CASSPLKGSAGQETNYGYTF. DNA of the CDR3: TGTGCCAGCAGCCCCCTTAAGGGGTCGGCAGGCCAAGAGACCAACTATGGCTACACCTTC. This chain connects TRBV14 to TRBJ1-2; tentative D call: TRBD1 (5 bases). The CDR3 covers 20 residues. Germline V gene lookup returns CDR1 SGHDN and CDR2 FVKESK. The V and J ends lost 4 bases and 2 bases respectively, with 29 bases between them. Full variable domain (outside the CDR3, taken from reference TRBV14 and TRBJ1-2): EAGVTQFPSHSVIEKGQTVTLRCDPISGHDNLYWYRRVMGKEIKFLLHFVKESKQDESGMPNNRFLAERTGGTYSTLKVQPAELEDSGVYFCASSPLKGSAGQETNYGYTFGSGTRLTVV.

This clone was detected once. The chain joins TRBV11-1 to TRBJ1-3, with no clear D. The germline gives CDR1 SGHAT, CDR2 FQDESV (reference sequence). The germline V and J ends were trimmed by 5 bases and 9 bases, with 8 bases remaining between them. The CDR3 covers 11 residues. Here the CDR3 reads CASSRGGTIYF. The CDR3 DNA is TGTGCCAGCAGCAGAGGAGGCACCATATATTTT.

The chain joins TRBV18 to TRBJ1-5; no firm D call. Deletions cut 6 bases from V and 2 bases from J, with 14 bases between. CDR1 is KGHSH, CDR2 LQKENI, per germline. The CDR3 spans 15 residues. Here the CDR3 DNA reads TGTGCCAGCTCCCTCAGAGGGCAAGGCAATCAGCCCCAGCATTTT. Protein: CASSLRGQGNQPQHF.

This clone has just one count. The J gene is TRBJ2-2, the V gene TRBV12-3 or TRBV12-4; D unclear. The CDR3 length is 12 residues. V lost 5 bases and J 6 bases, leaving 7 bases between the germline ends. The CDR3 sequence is CASSIVAGELFF. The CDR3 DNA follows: TGTGCCAGCAGTATAGTCGCCGGGGAGCTGTTTTTT.

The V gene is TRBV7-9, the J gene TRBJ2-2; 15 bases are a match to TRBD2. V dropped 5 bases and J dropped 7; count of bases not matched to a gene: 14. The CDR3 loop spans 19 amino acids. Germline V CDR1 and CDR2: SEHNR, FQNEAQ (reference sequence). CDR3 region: CASSLSGTSGGPQLGELFF. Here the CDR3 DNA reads TGTGCCAGCAGCCTCTCCGGGACTAGCGGGGGGCCGCAACTCGGGGAGCTGTTTTTT.

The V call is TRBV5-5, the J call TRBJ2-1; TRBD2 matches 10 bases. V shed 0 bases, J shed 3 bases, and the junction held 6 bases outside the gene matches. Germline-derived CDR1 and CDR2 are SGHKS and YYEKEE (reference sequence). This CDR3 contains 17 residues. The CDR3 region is CASSLEVWTSGYNEQFF. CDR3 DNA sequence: TGTGCCAGCAGCTTGGAGGTTTGGACTAGCGGCTACAATGAGCAGTTCTTC.

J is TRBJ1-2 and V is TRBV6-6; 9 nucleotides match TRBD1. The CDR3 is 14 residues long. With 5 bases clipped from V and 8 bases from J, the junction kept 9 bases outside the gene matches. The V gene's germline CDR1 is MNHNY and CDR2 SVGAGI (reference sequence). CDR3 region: CASSSRDREGGYTF. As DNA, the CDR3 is TGTGCCAGCAGTAGCCGGGACAGGGAAGGCGGCTACACCTTC.

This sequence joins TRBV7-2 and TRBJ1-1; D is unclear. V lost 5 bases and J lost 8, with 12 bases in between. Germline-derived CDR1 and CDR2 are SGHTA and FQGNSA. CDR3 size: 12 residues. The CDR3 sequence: CASSQNELEAFF. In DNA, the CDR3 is TGTGCCAGCAGCCAAAACGAGCTAGAAGCTTTCTTT.

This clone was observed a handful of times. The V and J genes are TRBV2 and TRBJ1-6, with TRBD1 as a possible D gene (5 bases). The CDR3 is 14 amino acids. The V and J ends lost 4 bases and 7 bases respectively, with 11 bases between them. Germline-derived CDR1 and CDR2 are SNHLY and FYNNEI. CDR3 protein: CASSVGQGNSPLHF. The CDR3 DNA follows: TGTGCCAGCAGTGTAGGGCAGGGAAATTCACCCCTCCACTTT.

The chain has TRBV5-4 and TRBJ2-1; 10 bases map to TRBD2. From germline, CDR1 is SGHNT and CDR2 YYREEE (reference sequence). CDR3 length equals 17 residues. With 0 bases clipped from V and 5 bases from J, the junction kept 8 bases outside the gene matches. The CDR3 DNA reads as TGTGCCAGCAGCTTGGTGAGGTTAGCGGGAGGCGACAATGAGCAGTTCTTC. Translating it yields CASSLVRLAGGDNEQFF. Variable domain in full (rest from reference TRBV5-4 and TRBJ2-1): ETGVTQSPTHLIKTRGQQVTLRCSSQSGHNTVSWYQQALGQGPQFIFQYYREEENGRGNFPPRFSGLQFPNYSSELNVNALELDDSALYLCASSLVRLAGGDNEQFFGPGTRLTVL.

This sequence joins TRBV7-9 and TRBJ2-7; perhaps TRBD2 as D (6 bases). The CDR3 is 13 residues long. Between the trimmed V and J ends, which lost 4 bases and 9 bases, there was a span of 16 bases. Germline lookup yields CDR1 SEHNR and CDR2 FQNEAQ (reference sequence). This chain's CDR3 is CASSSAGGMWQYF. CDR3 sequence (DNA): TGTGCCAGCAGCTCCGCCGGAGGGATGTGGCAGTACTTC.

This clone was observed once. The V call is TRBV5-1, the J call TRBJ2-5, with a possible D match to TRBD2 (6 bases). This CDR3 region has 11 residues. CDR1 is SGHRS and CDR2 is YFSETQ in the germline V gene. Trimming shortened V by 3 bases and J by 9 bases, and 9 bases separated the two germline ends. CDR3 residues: CASSSRGAQYF. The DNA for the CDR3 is TGCGCCAGCAGCTCCCGCGGGGCCCAGTACTTC.

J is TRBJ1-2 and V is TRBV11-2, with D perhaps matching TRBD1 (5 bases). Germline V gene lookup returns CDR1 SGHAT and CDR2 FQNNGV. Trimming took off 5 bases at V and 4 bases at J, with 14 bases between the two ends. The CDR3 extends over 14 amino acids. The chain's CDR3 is CASSGGASGYGYTF. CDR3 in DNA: TGTGCCAGCAGCGGTGGGGCCTCTGGCTATGGCTACACCTTC.

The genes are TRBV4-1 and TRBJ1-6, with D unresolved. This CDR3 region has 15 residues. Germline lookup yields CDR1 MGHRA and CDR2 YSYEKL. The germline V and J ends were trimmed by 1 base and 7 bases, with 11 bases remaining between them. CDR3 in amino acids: CASSQGSLSNSPLHF. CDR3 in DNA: TGCGCCAGCAGCCAAGGGTCCCTATCGAATTCACCCCTCCACTTT.

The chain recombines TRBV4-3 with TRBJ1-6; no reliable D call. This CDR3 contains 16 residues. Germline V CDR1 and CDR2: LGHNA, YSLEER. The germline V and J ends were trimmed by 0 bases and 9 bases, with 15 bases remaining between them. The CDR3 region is CASSQDEGSHASPLHF. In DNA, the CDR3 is TGCGCCAGCAGCCAAGACGAGGGTTCTCATGCTTCACCCCTCCACTTT.

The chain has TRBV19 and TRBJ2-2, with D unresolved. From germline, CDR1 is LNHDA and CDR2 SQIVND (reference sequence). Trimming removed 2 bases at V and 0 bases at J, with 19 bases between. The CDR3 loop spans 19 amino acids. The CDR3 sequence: CASSITPLRGPANTGELFF. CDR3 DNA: TGTGCCAGTAGTATAACCCCTTTGAGAGGCCCCGCGAACACCGGGGAGCTGTTTTTT.

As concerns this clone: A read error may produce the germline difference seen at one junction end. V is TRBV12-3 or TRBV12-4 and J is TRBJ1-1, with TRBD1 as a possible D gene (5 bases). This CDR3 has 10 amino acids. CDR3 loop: CASSFLQVTF. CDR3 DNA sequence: TGTGCCAGCAGTTTCTTACAGGTCACCTTT.